Below, 2 T cell receptor beta chains from the same sample are listed, as sequenced in a study of shared clonotypes between healthy human individuals. Generated by immunoSEQ multiplex PCR, the TCRdb table keeps only in-frame clones and is missing some. There are 2 million to 2.5 million clones in the sample; just over 90% occur only once, and roughly 0.36% lies in the top ten. The source material was naive CD4+ T cells from PBMCs. The subset is: CD45RA+ positively selected. The receptors were sampled from a man in his late teens or twenties in good health. Some clones in this sample may be carry-over from other donors' samples.

V gene TRBV6-1 combines with J gene TRBJ2-7; a weak D match, TRBD1 (6 bases). This CDR3 region has 15 residues. V shed 4 bases and J shed 2 bases, with 15 bases lying between them. Looked up from germline, CDR1 is MNHNS and CDR2 is SASEGT. CDR3 loop: CASSGGGQGPYEQYF. In DNA, the CDR3 is TGTGCCAGCAGTGGGGGTGGGCAGGGGCCCTACGAGCAGTACTTC.

The gene calls are TRBV27 and TRBJ2-1; 10 bases align to TRBD2. CDR1 and CDR2 (germline): MNHEY, SMNVEV (reference sequence). V lost 6 bases and J lost 4; bases outside the gene matches: 9. The CDR3 spans 16 residues. The CDR3 sequence: CASRELAGPLYNEQFF. The CDR3 DNA reads as TGTGCCAGCAGGGAACTAGCGGGACCCCTTTACAATGAGCAGTTCTTC.